Following are 22 T cell receptor beta chains from one sample sequenced in a study of molecular identifiers for immune sequencing clone quantification. TCRdb redid the calling of the PCR reads with MiXCR, one entry per CDR3 protein. The sample lists 100,000 or so distinct CDR3 sequences; roughly 38% were seen once. Sequences were obtained from naive CD8+ T cells from blood, with Jurkat cell RNA spiked in. Subset in this sample: FACS-sorted CD8+CD4-CCR7+CD45RA+ naive T cells. Every receptor here comes from a human donor in good health. Some libraries in this study had Jurkat cell RNA spiked in.

This clonotype was seen at least ten times. V is TRBV4-3 and J is TRBJ2-5; D is unresolved. The germline V and J ends were trimmed by 0 bases and 4 bases, with 18 bases remaining between them. Germline CDR1 and CDR2: LGHNA and YSLEER. There are 17 residues in the CDR3. CDR3 in DNA: TGCGCCAGCAGCCAAGAGAGGAGACCTGGAGCCGGAGAGACCCAGTACTTC. Translating gives CASSQERRPGAGETQYF.

The chain employs TRBV5-4 and TRBJ2-4; D is possibly TRBD2 (6 bases). V was pared by 0 bases and J by 4 bases, with 8 bases between. Germline CDR1 reads SGHNT; CDR2 reads YYREEE (reference sequence). The CDR3 runs to 14 residues. CDR3 region: CASSLGLAKNIQYF. Here the CDR3 DNA reads TGTGCCAGCAGCTTGGGTCTAGCGAAAAACATTCAGTACTTC.

This clonotype was detected a few times. The chain recombines TRBV6-1 with TRBJ2-7, with D unclear. Looked up from germline, CDR1 is MNHNS and CDR2 is SASEGT. CDR3 length equals 17 residues. The ends were cut back, 1 base at V and 5 bases at J, with 21 bases in the middle. CDR3 amino acids: CASSEVVVGSSHDEQYF. The CDR3, as DNA: TGTGCCAGCAGTGAAGTAGTCGTAGGGTCCTCTCACGACGAGCAGTACTTC.

This clonotype appeared a few times. V is TRBV5-1 and J is TRBJ2-3, with D possibly being TRBD1 or TRBD2 (5 bases each). The CDR3 is 15 amino acids. The V and J ends lost 5 bases and 4 bases respectively, with 17 bases between them. Per the germline V gene, CDR1 is SGHRS and CDR2 is YFSETQ. CDR3 protein: CASRTTGLGADTQYF. The CDR3 DNA reads as TGCGCCAGCAGGACGACGGGGCTTGGGGCAGATACGCAGTATTTT.

J is TRBJ2-3 and V is TRBV6-2 or TRBV6-3, with unresolved D. The CDR3 spans 17 residues. Trimming shortened V by 5 bases and J by 2 bases, and 20 bases separated the two germline ends. Germline V gene data show CDR1 as MNHEY and CDR2 as SVGEGT. DNA for the CDR3: TGTGCCAGCAGTGGACGACCAAAGGTGGGATACACAGATACGCAGTATTTT. This sequence encodes CASSGRPKVGYTDTQYF.

This clonotype was counted at least ten times. J is TRBJ1-1 and V is TRBV2, with 11 bases fitting TRBD1. J gave up 0 bases and V 5 bases, and 5 bases lay outside the gene matches. The length of the CDR3 is 16 residues. CDR1 and CDR2 (germline): SNHLY, FYNNEI. The CDR3 DNA reads as TGTGCCAGCAGTCCACCGGGACAGGGGGTGAACACTGAAGCTTTCTTT. Translating gives CASSPPGQGVNTEAFF. Filled out from reference TRBV2 and TRBJ1-1, the complete variable domain reads EPEVTQTPSHQVTQMGQEVILRCVPISNHLYFYWYRQILGQKVEFLVSFYNNEISEKSEIFDDQFSVERPDGSNFTLKIRSTKLEDSAMYFCASSPPGQGVNTEAFFGQGTRLTVV.

About this clonotype: One base away lies a much larger clone, so this may be a sequencing read error. This chain joins TRBV5-1 and TRBJ2-5; D possibly corresponds to TRBD1 (6 bases). CDR3 size: 12 residues. CDR1 is SGHRS and CDR2 is YFSETQ in the germline V gene. V was pared by 4 bases and J by 5 bases, with 9 bases between. CDR3 amino acids: CASSVGGETQYF. The CDR3 DNA sequence: TGCGCCAGCAGCGTTGGGGGCGAGACCCAGTACTTC.

In its sample, this clonotype was seen many times. The rearrangement joins TRBV27 to TRBJ1-4; D uncertain. Germline V lookup: CDR1 MNHEY, CDR2 SMNVEV (reference sequence). Trimming stripped 5 bases from V and 4 bases from J, with 17 bases between. This CDR3 contains 16 residues. CDR3 nucleotides: TGTGCCAGCAGTCCCAGCTGGGCAGAGATTAATGAAAAACTGTTTTTT. It translates to CASSPSWAEINEKLFF.

The chain is built from TRBV24-1 and TRBJ2-2, with 8 bases that match TRBD2. Trimming at V came to 5 bases and at J to 5 bases, leaving 12 bases not matched to a gene. The CDR3 has 17 amino acids. Germline CDR1 is KGHDR and CDR2 is SFDVKD. The DNA for the CDR3 is TGTGCCACCAGTGCCCCGGCGGCAGCGGGAGTAACCGGGGAGCTGTTTTTT. Encoded protein: CATSAPAAAGVTGELFF.

The chain recombines TRBV11-2 with TRBJ2-7; unclear D gene. The CDR3 loop spans 15 amino acids. Germline V gene sequence: CDR1 SGHAT, CDR2 FQNNGV. Trimming pared 6 bases from V and 2 bases from J, leaving 17 bases between. The CDR3 here is CASSQSGYITYEQYF. The CDR3 bases are TGTGCCAGCAGTCAATCTGGTTACATCACCTACGAGCAGTACTTC.

This clonotype was observed many times. This chain connects TRBV4-2 to TRBJ2-7, with D perhaps assigned TRBD1 or TRBD2 (5 bases each). Trimming removed 3 bases at V and 5 bases at J, with 5 bases between. Looked up from germline, CDR1 is LGHNA and CDR2 is YNFKEQ. The CDR3 sequence is 11 residues long. In nucleotides, the CDR3 is TGTGCCAGCAGCCAGGGGGACGAGCAGTACTTC. Translated, it gives CASSQGDEQYF.

The chain uses TRBV2 and TRBJ2-7; TRBD2 matches 9 bases. Trimming cost V 8 bases and J 0 bases; bases outside gene matches: 5. The germline V gene encodes CDR1 SNHLY and CDR2 FYNNEI. CDR3 length equals 14 residues. CDR3 sequence: CASGLAGASYEQYF. The CDR3 DNA reads as TGTGCCAGCGGTTTAGCGGGGGCCTCCTACGAGCAGTACTTC.

As concerns this clonotype: One end of the junction varies from germline; a read error may be responsible. The chain recombines TRBV2 with TRBJ1-2; the D is unclear. The length of the CDR3 is 15 residues. Germline-derived CDR1 and CDR2 are SNHLY and FYNNEI. The CDR3 nucleotides read TGTGCCAGCAATACCCGGGCAGGACCTAACTATGGCTACAGCTTC. As protein: CASNTRAGPNYGYSF.

The V and J genes are TRBV7-8 and TRBJ1-5; no clear D. V was pared by 1 base and J by 1 base, with 5 bases between. This CDR3 has 14 residues. The germline CDR1 and CDR2 sequences are SGHVS and FQNEAQ. The CDR3 DNA follows: TGTGCCAGCAGCTTAGGGAGGAGCAATCAGCCCCAGCATTTT. Encoded protein: CASSLGRSNQPQHF.

This rearrangement joins TRBV20-1 to TRBJ2-3, with D perhaps being TRBD1 or TRBD2 (6 bases each). Germline V gene sequence: CDR1 DFQATT, CDR2 SNEGSKA (reference sequence). Trimming removed 0 bases from V and 2 bases from J, with 12 bases in between. This CDR3 comprises 15 residues. CDR3 DNA sequence: TGCAGTGCTAGAGATTCGGGGGCCACCACAGATACGCAGTATTTT. It specifies CSARDSGATTDTQYF.

This clonotype was counted a few times. The V call is TRBV12-3 or TRBV12-4, the J call TRBJ2-7, with D perhaps TRBD1 or TRBD2 (6 bases each). The CDR3 loop spans 13 amino acids. With 3 bases removed from V and 6 bases from J, the gap between germline ends came to 12 bases. Here the CDR3 DNA reads TGTGCCAGCAGTTTCGGGGGCGAATTCGAGCAGTACTTC. It yields the protein CASSFGGEFEQYF.

V usage is TRBV27 and J usage is TRBJ1-5; D may be TRBD1 (5 bases). Deletions cut 8 bases from V and 7 bases from J, with 15 bases between. Per germline, CDR1 MNHEY and CDR2 SMNVEV (reference sequence). This CDR3 region has 13 residues. The CDR3 DNA reads TGTGCCAGCTGTCCCGACAGAGCCCAGCCCCAGCATTTT. This translates into CASCPDRAQPQHF.

The chain is built from TRBV12-3 or TRBV12-4 and TRBJ2-3; 7 bases agree with TRBD2. The CDR3 loop spans 16 amino acids. The V gene end was trimmed by 5 bases and the J gene end by 2 bases; junction bases not matched to a gene: 10. The CDR3 sequence is CASSGPGTSDTDTQYF. CDR3 DNA sequence: TGTGCCAGCAGTGGCCCTGGAACTAGCGACACAGATACGCAGTATTTT.

This clonotype has ten or more counts. The chain is built from TRBV27 and TRBJ2-6; D is uncertain. Trimming removed 3 bases at V and 1 base at J, with 7 bases between. The CDR3 is 15 amino acids. Germline-derived CDR1 and CDR2 are MNHEY and SMNVEV (reference sequence). CDR3 nucleotide sequence: TGTGCCAGCAGTTTTTTGGGGTCTGGGGCCAACGTCCTGACTTTC. This translates into CASSFLGSGANVLTF.

This clonotype was detected ten times or more. The chain joins TRBV28 to TRBJ2-7; perhaps D is TRBD1 or TRBD2 (5 bases each). Germline lookup yields CDR1 MDHEN and CDR2 SYDVKM. This CDR3 has 13 residues. The V gene lost 6 bases and the J gene lost 5 bases, with 14 bases spanning the gap. This CDR3 is CASSLVGDDEQYF. The CDR3 DNA reads TGTGCCAGCAGCCTGGTTGGGGACGACGAGCAGTACTTC.

About this clonotype: A junction end diverges from the germline sequence, so it may reflect a read error. The genes are TRBV5-1 and TRBJ2-5; D possibly corresponds to TRBD1 (6 bases). In germline, CDR1 is SGHRS, CDR2 YFSETQ. The length of the CDR3 is 16 residues. CDR3 loop: CASSSPGRDTQKTQYF. The CDR3 DNA sequence: TGCGCCAGCAGCTCCCCCGGACGGGACACCCAAAAGACCCAGTACTTC.

This clonotype was picked up a small number of times. The chain joins TRBV11-1 to TRBJ2-5; D uncertain. Germline V lookup: CDR1 SGHAT, CDR2 FQDESV (reference sequence). The CDR3 is 12 residues long. V was shortened by 7 bases and J by 4 bases, with 10 bases between the two germline ends. The DNA for the CDR3 is TGTGCCAGCACCAGAGATGGAGAGACCCAGTACTTC. Protein sequence: CASTRDGETQYF.